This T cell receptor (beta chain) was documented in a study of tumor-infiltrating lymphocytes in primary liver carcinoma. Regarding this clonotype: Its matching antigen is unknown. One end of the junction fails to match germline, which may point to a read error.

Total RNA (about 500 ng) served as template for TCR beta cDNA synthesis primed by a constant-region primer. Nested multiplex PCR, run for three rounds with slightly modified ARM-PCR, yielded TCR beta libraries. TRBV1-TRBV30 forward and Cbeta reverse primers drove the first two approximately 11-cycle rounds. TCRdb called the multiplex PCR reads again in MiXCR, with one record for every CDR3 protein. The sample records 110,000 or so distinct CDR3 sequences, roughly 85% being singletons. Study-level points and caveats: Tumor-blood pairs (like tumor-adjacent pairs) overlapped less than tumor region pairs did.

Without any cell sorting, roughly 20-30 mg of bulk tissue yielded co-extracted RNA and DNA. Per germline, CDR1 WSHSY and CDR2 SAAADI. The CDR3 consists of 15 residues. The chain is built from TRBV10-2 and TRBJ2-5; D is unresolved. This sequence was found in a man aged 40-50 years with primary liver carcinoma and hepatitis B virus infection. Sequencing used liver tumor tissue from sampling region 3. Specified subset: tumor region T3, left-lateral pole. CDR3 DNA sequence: TGCACCAGCACACTCAGGCTTGCGATAGAAGAGACCCAGTACTTC. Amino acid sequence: CTSTLRLAIEETQYF.